The 24 T cell receptor beta chains reported below all come from one sample, sequenced in a study of metastatic and nonmetastatic thyroid tumors. There were no patients who had received any treatment before thyroid surgery. TCRdb re-called the PCR reads with MiXCR. The profile shows 25,000 to 35,000 clones, just under 30% of them singletons. Sequenced sample: blood. The receptors stem from a female donor with papillary thyroid cancer or a benign thyroid nodule (not recorded which). Some clones in this sample may be carry-over from other donors' samples.

This clone was seen a handful of times. The V call is TRBV27, the J call TRBJ2-7; 14 positions match TRBD2. Germline assignment: CDR1 MNHEY and CDR2 SMNVEV (reference sequence). The CDR3 has 15 amino acids. J gave up 3 bases and V 5 bases, and 3 bases lay outside the gene matches. CDR3 sequence reads: CASSPGLAGDYEQYF. Here the CDR3 DNA reads TGTGCCAGCAGTCCGGGACTAGCGGGGGACTACGAGCAGTACTTC.

This clone was observed a handful of times. V and J are TRBV6-1 and TRBJ2-1, with 8 bases lining up with TRBD1. The CDR3 loop spans 12 amino acids. Germline values: CDR1 MNHNS, CDR2 SASEGT. V shed 4 bases and J 9 bases; nucleotides not matched to a gene: 2. The CDR3 region is CASSAGQGEQFF. The CDR3 DNA reads as TGTGCCAGCAGTGCTGGACAGGGTGAGCAGTTCTTC.

The J gene is TRBJ1-1, the V gene TRBV6-2 or TRBV6-3; D may be TRBD1 (6 bases). Deletions cut 6 bases from V and 3 bases from J, with 14 bases between. Germline values: CDR1 MNHEY, CDR2 SVGEGT. The CDR3 runs to 14 residues. CDR3 sequence reads: CASRPLQGYTEAFF. As DNA, the CDR3 is TGTGCCAGCAGACCCTTACAGGGATACACTGAAGCTTTCTTT.

This clone was recorded a few times. The chain links TRBV28 to TRBJ1-2, with 7 bases aligning to TRBD1. The CDR3 spans 14 residues. The germline V gene encodes CDR1 MDHEN and CDR2 SYDVKM. V was pared by 8 bases and J by 5 bases, with 11 bases of the junction left unmatched. CDR3 in amino acids: CASRGRGPWYGYTF. CDR3 in DNA: TGTGCCAGCCGGGGGAGGGGGCCCTGGTATGGCTACACCTTC.

This clone came up a few times. J is TRBJ2-7 and V is TRBV28; TRBD2 matches 7 bases. The CDR3 covers 15 residues. J was trimmed by 6 bases and V by 6 bases; bases with no gene match: 14. Germline CDR1 and CDR2: MDHEN and SYDVKM. In DNA, the CDR3 is TGTGCCAGCAGCGCACCGTCCGGGGGAGGGATCGAGCAGTACTTC. This encodes CASSAPSGGGIEQYF.

This clone showed up many times. The chain is built from TRBV24-1 and TRBJ2-1; 15 nucleotides align to TRBD2. The junction had 6 bases not matched to a gene; V was cut back by 5 bases and J by 5 bases. The V gene's germline CDR1 is KGHDR and CDR2 SFDVKD. This CDR3 is built from 17 residues. CDR3 bases: TGTGCCACCAGTGTAGGGACTAGCGGGAGGTTCGACAATGAGCAGTTCTTC. It yields the protein CATSVGTSGRFDNEQFF.

The V gene is TRBV7-9, the J gene TRBJ1-5; 8 bases are a match to TRBD1. Trimming cost V 5 bases and J 6 bases; bases outside gene matches: 6. The CDR3 sequence is 14 residues long. Germline lookup yields CDR1 SEHNR and CDR2 FQNEAQ (reference sequence). As DNA, the CDR3 is TGTGCCAGCAGCCGGACAGGGTGGGGTCAGCCCCAGCATTTT. This gives the protein CASSRTGWGQPQHF.

Ten or more counts support this clone. Other DNA sequences in the same sample also yield this CDR3. The chain has TRBV18 and TRBJ2-7, with D perhaps TRBD1 (5 bases). The V and J ends lost 0 bases and 5 bases respectively, with 11 bases between them. CDR3 length: 14 amino acids. Germline CDR1 KGHSH, CDR2 LQKENI. CDR3 in DNA: TGTGCCAGCTCACCACCGGGGCAGCCGAACGAGCAGTACTTC. Its translation is CASSPPGQPNEQYF.

Concerning this clone itself: Germline and junction disagree at one end, which may indicate a read error. The rearrangement joins TRBV27 to TRBJ1-1; 8 nucleotides line up with TRBD1. The CDR3 is 13 amino acids. CDR1 is MNHEY, CDR2 SMNVEV, per germline (reference sequence). The CDR3 DNA follows: TGCGCCAGCAGTTTCCGGGACAGGACTGAAGCTTTCTTT. It encodes CASSFRDRTEAFF.

This clone was counted ten times or more. The V and J genes are TRBV7-2 and TRBJ2-1; D gene unclear. The CDR3 contains 13 residues. The V gene's germline CDR1 is SGHTA and CDR2 FQGNSA. With 6 bases removed from V and 7 bases from J, the gap between germline ends came to 13 bases. This CDR3 reads CASRSMWENEQFF. The DNA for the CDR3 is TGTGCCAGCAGGAGCATGTGGGAAAATGAGCAGTTCTTC.

The chain combines TRBV28 with TRBJ2-7, with D possibly being TRBD1 (7 bases). This CDR3 has 14 residues. The V end was cut by 5 bases, the J end by 10 bases, with 21 bases between. Germline V lookup: CDR1 MDHEN, CDR2 SYDVKM. The CDR3 sequence is CASSPETGRQLQYF. The CDR3 region has the DNA TGTGCCAGCAGTCCGGAGACAGGGAGGCAGCTTCAGTACTTC. Together with reference TRBV28 and TRBJ2-7, the CDR3 gives the full variable domain: DVKVTQSSRYLVKRTGEKVFLECVQDMDHENMFWYRQDPGLGLRLIYFSYDVKMKEKGDIPEGYSVSREKKERFSLILESASTNQTSMYLCASSPETGRQLQYFGPGTRLTVT.

This clone was seen many times. This chain connects TRBV7-3 to TRBJ2-1; no firm D call. Between the trimmed V and J ends, which lost 2 bases and 1 base, there was a span of 3 bases. Germline values: CDR1 SGHTA, CDR2 FQGTGA. The CDR3 has 13 amino acids. The CDR3 loop is CASSLGSYNEQFF. The DNA of the CDR3 is TGTGCCAGCAGCTTAGGATCCTACAATGAGCAGTTCTTC. Based on the CDR3 plus reference TRBV7-3 and TRBJ2-1, the full variable domain is GAGVSQTPSNKVTEKGKYVELRCDPISGHTALYWYRQSLGQGPEFLIYFQGTGAADDSGLPNDRFFAVRPEGSVSTLKIQRTERGDSAVYLCASSLGSYNEQFFGPGTRLTVL.

This clone turned up a few times. The chain couples TRBV27 to TRBJ1-5; 9 nucleotides match TRBD1. J was trimmed by 2 bases and V by 6 bases; bases with no gene match: 14. Looked up from germline, CDR1 is MNHEY and CDR2 is SMNVEV (reference sequence). This CDR3 comprises 18 residues. The CDR3 protein is CASRGIGTGLWGNQPQHF. The DNA of the CDR3 is TGTGCCAGCAGGGGAATTGGGACAGGGCTATGGGGCAATCAGCCCCAGCATTTT.

This clone showed up many times. Germline is not matched at one junction end, which may reflect a read error. The rearrangement uses TRBV7-7 and TRBJ1-2; 8 nucleotides agree with TRBD1. The germline CDR1 and CDR2 sequences are SSHAT and FNYEAQ (reference sequence). This CDR3 has 14 amino acids. CDR3 in amino acids: CASSFSGGALGYTF. CDR3 DNA: TGTGCTAGCAGCTTCTCAGGGGGCGCCTTGGGCTACACCTTC.

This clone was picked up a small number of times. This chain joins TRBV7-6 and TRBJ2-3; D unclear. Trimming stripped 1 base from V and 9 bases from J, with 8 bases between. The CDR3 is made up of 12 amino acids. In germline, CDR1 is SGHVS, CDR2 FNYEAQ. The CDR3: CASSLDSVTQYF. CDR3 nucleotide sequence: TGTGCCAGCAGCTTAGACTCCGTCACGCAGTATTTT. The full variable domain, rest sourced from reference TRBV7-6 and TRBJ2-3, is GAGVSQSPRYKVTKRGQDVALRCDPISGHVSLYWYRQALGQGPEFLTYFNYEAQQDKSGLPNDRFSAERPEGSISTLTIQRTEQRDSAMYRCASSLDSVTQYFGPGTRLTVL.

This clone was seen at least ten times. The genes are TRBV4-3 and TRBJ1-1; 8 bases are shared with TRBD1. The CDR3 spans 14 residues. J was trimmed by 11 bases and V by 4 bases; bases with no gene match: 12. The V gene's germline CDR1 is LGHNA and CDR2 YSLEER. In DNA, the CDR3 is TGCGCCAGCAGCCGCGGGGGAGACAGGGGAACTGCTTTCTTT. As protein: CASSRGGDRGTAFF.

This clone was detected many times. The CDR3 nucleotides read TGTGCCAGCAGCTTAGCGGGCGCAGGGGGCGGCAATGAGCAGTTCTTC. Its protein is CASSLAGAGGGNEQFF. The chain links TRBV7-2 to TRBJ2-1, with TRBD1 matching 8 bases. The germline V gene has CDR1 SGHTA and CDR2 FQGNSA. J lost 6 bases, V lost 0 bases, and 7 bases had no gene match. CDR3 length: 16 residues.

This clone was seen a few times. The chain employs TRBV2 and TRBJ1-1, with TRBD1 matching over 7 bases. This CDR3 contains 13 residues. J gave up 11 bases and V 7 bases, and 13 bases lay outside the gene matches. CDR1 and CDR2 from the germline V gene are SNHLY and FYNNEI. For the CDR3, the DNA is TGTGCCAGCAACCGAGGGCCTACAGGGGACGCTTTCTTT. This encodes CASNRGPTGDAFF.

This clone was observed a few times. The chain joins TRBV6-1 to TRBJ2-5; no clear D. The CDR3 runs 13 residues. The germline V and J ends were trimmed by 7 bases and 5 bases, with 14 bases remaining between them. In germline, CDR1 is MNHNS, CDR2 SASEGT. CDR3 in DNA: TGTGCCAGCACCCTGACCGCAGAGGAGACCCAGTACTTC. Protein: CASTLTAEETQYF.

V is TRBV6-5 and J is TRBJ2-7, with TRBD1 identical over 8 bases. Germline CDR1 is MNHEY and CDR2 is SVGAGI. There are 15 residues in the CDR3. Germline trimming cut 0 bases from V and 3 bases from J; bases unmatched to any gene: 4. The CDR3 region has the DNA TGTGCCAGCAGTTACTCGAGAGACAGGGGCTACGAGCAGTACTTC. As protein: CASSYSRDRGYEQYF.

V and J are TRBV30 and TRBJ2-1, with 13 bases lining up with TRBD2. Trimming cost V 4 bases and J 2 bases; bases outside gene matches: 11. Germline V gene sequence: CDR1 GTSNPN, CDR2 SVGIG (reference sequence). The CDR3 sequence is 18 residues long. In DNA form, the CDR3 reads TGTGCCTGGACAAAAGGGACTAGCGGGAAAGGGGCCTACAATGAGCAGTTCTTC. Protein sequence: CAWTKGTSGKGAYNEQFF.

This rearrangement joins TRBV5-1 to TRBJ2-2; no reliable D call. The CDR3 loop spans 13 amino acids. V dropped 3 bases and J dropped 4 bases, with 7 bases sitting between them. CDR1 is SGHRS and CDR2 is YFSETQ in the germline V gene. The CDR3 region is CASSSHFTGELFF. In nucleotides, the CDR3 is TGCGCCAGCAGCTCACACTTCACCGGGGAGCTGTTTTTT.

J is TRBJ2-2 and V is TRBV4-2, with TRBD1 matching over 7 bases. Germline V gene data show CDR1 as LGHNA and CDR2 as YNFKEQ. With 5 bases clipped from V and 2 bases from J, the junction kept 5 bases outside the gene matches. This CDR3 contains 15 residues. The CDR3 spells CASSSGTANTGELFF. Written as DNA, the CDR3 is TGTGCCAGCAGCTCCGGGACAGCAAACACCGGGGAGCTGTTTTTT.

CDR3 region: CASRPNRDDYGYTF. The CDR3 DNA follows: TGTGCCAGCAGACCTAACAGGGATGACTATGGCTACACCTTC. The J gene is TRBJ1-2, the V gene TRBV6-1; possible D gene TRBD1, 6 bases. V gave up 6 bases and J gave up 3 bases, with 14 bases separating them. Germline values: CDR1 MNHNS, CDR2 SASEGT. The CDR3 spans 14 residues.